The 21 T cell receptor beta chains below all came from one sample that was sequenced in a study of blood T cells in healthy people across ages. Primed by a sample-barcoded 5' primer and a J-beta primer mix, a second PCR proceeded for about 7 to 12 cycles. One entry per CDR3 protein, called by TCRdb with MiXCR from the 5' RACE reads. The sample includes over 700,000 distinct CDR3 sequences, 53% of them seen just once. Sequenced material: blood. These receptors were collected from a man older than 75 in good health.

This clonotype was observed a few times. Compared with germline, one end of the junction differs, possibly owing to a read error. The rearrangement uses TRBV20-1 and TRBJ2-3; TRBD2 is a possible D gene (7 bases). The CDR3 is made up of 14 amino acids. The V gene's germline CDR1 is DFQATT and CDR2 SNEGSKA (reference sequence). The CDR3 here is CSASPGGLTDTQYF. CDR3 DNA: TGCAGTGCTAGTCCGGGGGGCCTGACAGATACTCAGTATTTT.

A few counts support this clonotype. This chain joins TRBV7-9 and TRBJ2-6; maybe TRBD1 (7 bases). The CDR3 has 16 residues. The germline V gene encodes CDR1 SEHNR and CDR2 FQNEAQ (reference sequence). V dropped 7 bases and J dropped 0 bases, with 13 bases sitting between them. CDR3: CASTQGGISGANVLTF. CDR3 DNA sequence: TGTGCCAGCACCCAGGGGGGAATCTCTGGGGCCAACGTCCTGACTTTC. Drawing the rest from reference TRBV7-9 and TRBJ2-6, the complete variable domain is DTGVSQNPRHKITKRGQNVTFRCDPISEHNRLYWYRQTLGQGPEFLTYFQNEAQLEKSRLLSDRFSAERPKGSFSTLEIQRTEQGDSAMYLCASTQGGISGANVLTFGAGSRLTVL.

This chain links TRBV15 with TRBJ2-1; D possibly corresponds to TRBD2 (5 bases). Germline V gives CDR1 LNHNV, CDR2 YYDKDF (reference sequence). The CDR3 sequence is 13 residues long. V was clipped by 8 bases and J by 7 bases, with 15 bases between them. The CDR3 region is CATLPGVGNEQFF. The CDR3 DNA is TGTGCCACCCTCCCCGGGGTGGGGAATGAGCAGTTCTTC.

V and J are TRBV20-1 and TRBJ2-4, with TRBD2 matching over 9 bases. With the DNA end fitting TRBJ2-7 better, the J assignment may be wrong. The CDR3 is 14 amino acids. Germline V gene sequence: CDR1 DFQATT, CDR2 SNEGSKA (reference sequence). The CDR3 sequence is CSAFIAGVAYEQYF. Here the CDR3 DNA reads TGCAGTGCTTTCATAGCGGGAGTGGCCTACGAGCAGTACTTC.

In its sample, this clonotype was seen a few times. The rearrangement links TRBV6-1 to TRBJ1-1, with D maybe TRBD1 (5 bases). The CDR3 spans 14 residues. The germline gives CDR1 MNHNS, CDR2 SASEGT. Trimming pared 7 bases from V and 6 bases from J, leaving 18 bases between. Written as DNA, the CDR3 is TGTGCCAGCACCGCCCTAAGGGGTCTTTCTGAAGCTTTCTTT. Amino acid sequence: CASTALRGLSEAFF.

The chain carries TRBV7-9 and TRBJ2-1, with TRBD2 identical over 7 bases. V was clipped by 2 bases and J by 7 bases; unmatched bases: 11. Germline V CDR1 and CDR2: SEHNR, FQNEAQ (reference sequence). This CDR3 has 16 residues. CDR3: CASSLPRGSSSNEQFF. The DNA of the CDR3 is TGTGCCAGCAGCTTACCGCGGGGGTCATCATCAAATGAGCAGTTCTTC.

The genes are TRBV6-1 and TRBJ1-4; D gene uncertain. This CDR3 contains 15 residues. CDR1 MNHNS and CDR2 SASEGT come from the germline V gene. The V end lost 6 bases, the J end lost 1 base, and 12 bases lay between the germline ends. The CDR3 bases are TGTGCCAGCAGCCTAAGGGAGGGAACTAATGAAAAACTGTTTTTT. It yields the protein CASSLREGTNEKLFF.

The chain employs TRBV29-1 and TRBJ2-7; D may be TRBD1 (5 bases). Trimming cost V 1 base and J 6 bases, with 10 bases left between them. Germline loops: CDR1 SQVTM, CDR2 ANQGSEA. The CDR3 has 12 amino acids. The CDR3 DNA is TGCAGCGTTGAAGGCAGGGCGAGCGAGCAGTACTTC. Encoded protein: CSVEGRASEQYF.

This clonotype was seen a few times. The genes are TRBV28 and TRBJ2-1; TRBD2 is a possible D gene (6 bases). The CDR3 has 12 amino acids. V was shortened by 8 bases and J by 3 bases, with 8 bases between the two germline ends. In germline, CDR1 is MDHEN, CDR2 SYDVKM. CDR3 sequence reads: CASLGGYNEQFF. DNA for the CDR3: TGTGCCAGCCTCGGGGGCTACAATGAGCAGTTCTTC.

The chain recombines TRBV7-2 with TRBJ2-5, with D possibly TRBD2 on 5 matching bases. V was cut by 5 bases and J by 11 bases, with 24 bases left in between. The germline V gene has CDR1 SGHTA and CDR2 FQGNSA. This CDR3 is built from 15 residues. The DNA of the CDR3 is TGTGCCAGCAGCCCGTGGAGGTTGTTGCACAATGAGCAGTACTTC. As protein: CASSPWRLLHNEQYF. The entire variable domain, with the rest obtained from reference TRBV7-2 and TRBJ2-5, is as follows: GAGVSQSPSNKVTEKGKDVELRCDPISGHTALYWYRQSLGQGLEFLIYFQGNSAPDKSGLPSDRFSAERTGGSVSTLTIQRTQQEDSAVYLCASSPWRLLHNEQYFGPGTRLLVL.

The V call is TRBV14, the J call TRBJ2-1; 7 nucleotides line up with TRBD2. CDR1 is SGHDN, CDR2 FVKESK, per germline. After removal of 1 base from V and 15 bases from J, the junction contained 15 bases not matched to a gene. The length of the CDR3 is 15 residues. The CDR3 sequence: CASSQVDGGRRVLFF. CDR3 DNA: TGTGCCAGCAGCCAAGTCGACGGCGGGAGAAGGGTTCTGTTCTTC.

The V gene is TRBV7-2, the J gene TRBJ2-4; D might be TRBD2 (5 bases). Germline V CDR1 and CDR2: SGHTA, FQGNSA. The CDR3 sequence is 14 residues long. V lost 5 bases and J lost 8, with 16 bases in between. CDR3 sequence (DNA): TGTGCCAGCAGCCCTAGGTGGGGAGAAGACATTCAGTACTTC. This codes for CASSPRWGEDIQYF.

The chain couples TRBV15 to TRBJ2-5, with D perhaps TRBD1 or TRBD2 (5 bases each). The J call may be incorrect, as the DNA end agrees better with TRBJ2-7. This CDR3 contains 13 residues. Germline CDR1 LNHNV, CDR2 YYDKDF (reference sequence). CDR3 sequence: CATSRDEGYEQYF. The CDR3 region has the DNA TGTGCCACCAGCAGAGATGAGGGGTACGAGCAGTACTTC.

V usage is TRBV9 and J usage is TRBJ1-6, with D tentatively TRBD1 (5 bases). Deletions cut 0 bases from V and 10 bases from J, with 11 bases between. CDR1 and CDR2 (germline): SGDLS, YYNGEE. This CDR3 spans 14 amino acids. The CDR3 DNA sequence: TGTGCCAGCAGCGTAGTAGAAGGGGAATCACCCCTCCACTTT. Protein sequence: CASSVVEGESPLHF.

This clonotype was counted only a few times. The chain joins TRBV10-3 to TRBJ2-5; D uncertain. The germline CDR1 and CDR2 sequences are ENHRY and SYGVKD. The V end lost 0 bases, the J end lost 7 bases, and 6 bases lay between the germline ends. This CDR3 is built from 12 residues. The CDR3 DNA reads as TGTGCCATCAGTGAGTCTTCAGGGACCCAGTACTTC. As protein: CAISESSGTQYF.

The rearrangement uses TRBV5-1 and TRBJ2-7; D is unresolved. The V end lost 0 bases, the J end lost 3 bases, and 13 bases lay between the germline ends. The germline gives CDR1 SGHRS, CDR2 YFSETQ. The CDR3 sequence is 15 residues long. The CDR3 loop reads CASSLGPTSDYEQYF. The CDR3 nucleotides read TGCGCCAGCAGCTTGGGACCTACCTCAGACTACGAGCAGTACTTC.

Notes on this clonotype: This CDR3 is missing its conserved last phenylalanine or tryptophan, likely due to a read error. The chain carries TRBV7-8 and TRBJ2-3; unclear D gene. V lost 5 bases and J 0 bases, leaving 18 bases between the germline ends. This CDR3 has 17 residues. CDR1 SGHVS and CDR2 FQNEAQ come from the germline V gene. The CDR3 nucleotides are TGTGCCAGCAGCCCCCTAAATCGTCAGGCTAGCACAGATACGCAGTATATT. Protein sequence: CASSPLNRQASTDTQYI.

This clonotype showed up just a few times. The chain has TRBV14 and TRBJ2-1; D may be TRBD1 (5 bases). CDR3 size: 15 residues. The V end was cut by 4 bases, the J end by 9 bases, with 19 bases between. The germline V gene encodes CDR1 SGHDN and CDR2 FVKESK. CDR3 bases: TGTGCCAGCAGCCTCATGATGGTGCAGGGAAGTGAGCAGTTCTTC. Amino acid sequence: CASSLMMVQGSEQFF.

The chain uses TRBV28 and TRBJ1-1; no clear D. The germline CDR1 and CDR2 sequences are MDHEN and SYDVKM. This CDR3 comprises 14 residues. V lost 6 bases to trimming and J lost 6 bases, with 17 bases between them. CDR3 protein: CASSVARVSAEAFF. Written as DNA, the CDR3 is TGTGCCAGCAGCGTGGCGCGCGTCAGCGCTGAAGCTTTCTTT.

Notes on this clonotype: The germline gene is not matched at one end of the junction; a read error may be the cause. The V and J genes are TRBV5-1 and TRBJ2-1; no reliable D call. The CDR3 runs to 15 residues. Germline V gene lookup returns CDR1 SGHRS and CDR2 YFSETQ. CDR3 coding DNA: TGCGCCAGCAGCTCCTATTCCACCTCCCACAATGAGCAGTTCTTC. It encodes CASSSYSTSHNEQFF.

The gene calls are TRBV15 and TRBJ1-5; D may be TRBD1 (5 bases). Germline V lookup: CDR1 LNHNV, CDR2 YYDKDF (reference sequence). The CDR3 is made up of 17 amino acids. Trimming took off 4 bases at V and 2 bases at J, with 18 bases between the two ends. CDR3 in amino acids: CATSTARDLRGNQPQHF. In DNA form, the CDR3 reads TGTGCCACCAGCACCGCCAGGGACCTACGCGGCAATCAGCCCCAGCATTTT.